Detailed here is one T cell receptor (beta chain). What it binds is not known. Extraction and reverse transcription of RNA yielded cDNA as the sequencing template. Clones were read by immunoSEQ multiplex PCR, and TCRdb kept only the in-frame ones, dropping some. The table has 140,000 to 150,000 clones, 51% seen once. This sample was taken from a study of CD8+ T cells in alopecia areata. Study-level results: More clonal than normal scalp was lesional scalp, particularly alopecia totalis/universalis. Scalp sample sequencing also detects resident alphabeta T cells of normal skin.

Punch biopsies of lesional scalp, plus peripheral blood, were taken from alopecia areata patients. The authors sorted CD4+ and CD8+ T cells from PBMCs. The specimen was CD4+ T cells sorted from blood, collected at week 0. This clonotype originated in a human donor with alopecia areata.

This CDR3 is CASSGEGRADTQYF. CDR3 sequence (DNA): TGTGCCAGCAGCGGGGAGGGGAGGGCAGATACGCAGTATTTT. The rearrangement links TRBV28 to TRBJ2-3, with 7 bases that match TRBD2. The ends lost 6 bases at V and 4 bases at J; junction bases unmatched: 7. Germline V gives CDR1 MDHEN, CDR2 SYDVKM. This CDR3 is 14 amino acids long.